The rows below give T cell receptor beta chains drawn from one sample of a study of T cell changes during pregnancy in multiple sclerosis. TCRdb's table, derived via immunoSEQ multiplex PCR, lists solely in-frame clones and lacks some. This sample has approximately 66,000 clones, with almost 95% found just once. Sequenced here: peripheral blood, sampled in the third trimester of pregnancy. These receptors were taken from a female donor in good health, enrolled as a control in a pregnancy study. The CDR3 runs from the conserved cysteine through the conserved F or W. The D gene is left open where the match is weak. Only part of the rows carry a size: once, few, many, or a class if the clone is expanded.

>TRBD2|NA|TRBV5-6|TRBJ2-3
TGTGCCAGCAGCTTTGACGGGACTAGCGGGCTCACAGATACGCAGTATTTT
CASSFDGTSGLTDTQYF
>TRBD1|NA|TRBV2|TRBJ2-7
TGTGCCAGCAGTGAGGACAGGGGCCCCTACGAGCAGTACTTC
CASSEDRGPYEQYF
>TRBD2|NA|TRBV4-1|TRBJ2-6
TGCGCCAGCAGCCCGAGCGGGGACCCGCTCTGGAGGGCCAACGTCCTGACTTTC
CASSPSGDPLWRANVLTF
>NA|NA|TRBV7-9|TRBJ1-3
TGTGCCAGCAGCGACGTAGCGGACGGCGTCTCTGGAAACACCATATATTTT
CASSDVADGVSGNTIYF
>TRBD1|NA|TRBV7-2|TRBJ1-1
TGTGCCAGCAGCCGACAGGGGAACACTGAAGCTTTCTTT
CASSRQGNTEAFF
>TRBD1|NA|TRBV9|TRBJ1-2
TGTGCCGCTAAGTGGGACAGGGGCTATGCCTATGGCTACACCTTC
CAAKWDRGYAYGYTF
>TRBD2|NA|TRBV5-1|TRBJ2-5
TGCGCCAGCAGCCGGATCCTTAGCGGGAGAGGTGAGACCCAGTACTTC
CASSRILSGRGETQYF
>TRBD2|NA|TRBV7-3|TRBJ2-2
TGTGCCAGCAGCCGAGCCAACCGGCGGGGGAGTCCCGGGGAGCTGTTTTTT
CASSRANRRGSPGELFF
>NA|NA|TRBV11-3|TRBJ2-3
TGTGCCAGCAGCTTAGGCGGGTACACAGATACGCAGTATTTT
CASSLGGYTDTQYF
>NA|NA|TRBV6-1|TRBJ2-1
TGTGCCAGCCGTACTAGCCCATTCAATGAGCAGTTCTTC
CASRTSPFNEQFF
>NA|NA|TRBV7-2|TRBJ1-3
TGTGCCAGCAGCTTAGCTTCGAGCTCTGGAAACACCATATATTTT
CASSLASSSGNTIYF
>TRBD2|NA|TRBV11-2|TRBJ2-7
TGTGCCAGCAGCTTAGGTGGAGCGGGAGTAGTTTACGAGCAGTACTTC
CASSLGGAGVVYEQYF
>NA|NA|TRBV7-8|TRBJ2-7
TGTGCCAGCAGCTTACTCTCGGCGGGGATCTCCTACGAGCAGTACTTC
CASSLLSAGISYEQYF
>NA|NA|TRBV7-9|TRBJ1-2
TGTGCCAGCAGCGACGGGAGCCCAGGGATAGTATATGGCTACACCTTC
CASSDGSPGIVYGYTF
>NA|NA|TRBV19|TRBJ1-1
TGTGCCAGTAGTATAGGGGCTCTGACAAGCACTGAAGCTTTCTTT
CASSIGALTSTEAFF
>TRBD1|once|TRBV27|TRBJ1-4
TGTGCCAGCCGGACAGGCGTCCACACTAATGAAAAACTGTTTTTT
CASRTGVHTNEKLFF
>TRBD2|NA|TRBV9|TRBJ2-3
TGTGCCAGCAGCGCACTGACTAGCGGGAGTAGCACAGATACGCAGTATTTT
CASSALTSGSSTDTQYF
>TRBD2|few|TRBV19|TRBJ2-5
TGTGCCAGTAGTTCAGCGGGGGATCACGGGACCCAGTACTTC
CASSSAGDHGTQYF
>NA|NA|TRBV7-9|TRBJ1-3
TGTGCCAGCAGCCCCTACTCTGGAAACACCATATATTTT
CASSPYSGNTIYF
>TRBD2|NA|TRBV25-1|TRBJ2-3
TGTGCCAGCAGTCCGATTCTAGCGGGAGTCACAGATACGCAGTATTTT
CASSPILAGVTDTQYF
>TRBD2|once|TRBV7-2|TRBJ2-7
TGTGCCAGCAGCCTTGGGACTAGCGTCTCCTACGAGCAGTACTTC
CASSLGTSVSYEQYF
>NA|NA|TRBV5-8|TRBJ1-1
TGTGCCAGCAGCCACTGGAACACTGAAGCTTTCTTT
CASSHWNTEAFF